These 17 T cell receptor beta chains originate from one sample sequenced in a study of OX40 agonist ivuxolimab in advanced cancers. Assay used: immunoSEQ multiplex PCR; TCRdb lists only in-frame clones, some missing. The sample records fewer than 75,000 clones, 80% to 90% being singletons. The specimen comprised CD4+ or CD8+ T cells sorted from blood, sampled in a trial of the OX40 agonist ivuxolimab. These receptors all come from an adult with an advanced solid tumor such as melanoma, head and neck, liver or kidney cancer.

This rearrangement joins TRBV30 to TRBJ1-5; D possibly corresponds to TRBD1 (6 bases). This CDR3 region has 11 residues. The germline V and J ends were trimmed by 0 bases and 9 bases, with 6 bases remaining between them. Germline V gene data show CDR1 as GTSNPN and CDR2 as SVGIG (reference sequence). CDR3 residues: CAWSVRGPQHF. The CDR3 DNA sequence: TGTGCCTGGAGTGTCAGGGGGCCCCAGCATTTT.

The chain recombines TRBV10-3 with TRBJ2-1, with 7 bases identical to TRBD2. The V gene's germline CDR1 is ENHRY and CDR2 SYGVKD. V lost 2 bases, J lost 7 bases, and 11 bases stayed unmatched. This CDR3 spans 16 amino acids. This chain's CDR3 is CAISEAGSSGKNEQFF. The CDR3 DNA sequence: TGTGCCATCAGTGAGGCGGGGTCTAGCGGTAAGAATGAGCAGTTCTTC.

In the case of this clone: Compared with germline, one end of the junction differs, possibly owing to a read error. The chain has TRBV7-7 and TRBJ2-1; weak D call: TRBD2 (6 bases). CDR3 length: 13 residues. CDR1 is SSHAT and CDR2 is FNYEAQ in the germline V gene (reference sequence). CDR3 residues: CASSLDRRGEQFF. The CDR3 DNA reads as TGTGCTAGCAGCTTAGATCGGAGGGGTGAGCAGTTCTTC.

J is TRBJ2-1 and V is TRBV11-2; 12 positions agree with TRBD1. This CDR3 is 16 amino acids long. After removal of 4 bases from V and 9 bases from J, the junction contained 10 bases not matched to a gene. Germline V CDR1 and CDR2: SGHAT, FQNNGV. DNA for the CDR3: TGTGCCAGCAGCTCCCAACCCGGGACAGGGGGCGTTGAGCAGTTCTTC. Translated, it gives CASSSQPGTGGVEQFF.

This clone was counted between two and nine times. The rearrangement links TRBV6-5 to TRBJ1-1; 7 nucleotides match TRBD1. J was trimmed by 3 bases and V by 6 bases; bases with no gene match: 10. This CDR3 has 15 amino acids. Looked up from germline, CDR1 is MNHEY and CDR2 is SVGAGI. The CDR3 spells CASRITGDYDTEAFF. CDR3 in DNA: TGTGCCAGCAGGATAACAGGGGACTATGACACTGAAGCTTTCTTT.

V gene TRBV6-6 combines with J gene TRBJ1-6; D might be TRBD1 (5 bases). From germline, CDR1 is MNHNY and CDR2 SVGAGI (reference sequence). This CDR3 is 14 amino acids long. V was clipped by 2 bases and J by 10 bases, with 12 bases between them. The CDR3 DNA sequence: TGTGCCAGCAGTTACAGGGTTGGGGACTCACCCCTCCACTTT. Its protein product is CASSYRVGDSPLHF.

The chain joins TRBV19 to TRBJ2-3; 9 bases map to TRBD2. The CDR3 covers 16 residues. Unmatched junction bases numbered 7, after V lost 4 bases and J lost 2 bases. Germline CDR1 reads LNHDA; CDR2 reads SQIVND (reference sequence). The CDR3 sequence is CASSSILAGLTDTQYF. The CDR3, as DNA: TGTGCCAGTAGTAGTATACTAGCGGGTCTCACAGATACGCAGTATTTT.

The chain couples TRBV28 to TRBJ1-1, with TRBD1 matching 7 bases. The CDR3 sequence is 14 residues long. Looked up from germline, CDR1 is MDHEN and CDR2 is SYDVKM. With V trimmed by 2 bases and J by 5 bases, 5 bases remained unmatched. CDR3 region: CASSLRGRGTEAFF. The CDR3 nucleotides read TGTGCCAGCAGTTTAAGGGGGCGTGGGACTGAAGCTTTCTTT.

V and J are TRBV4-3 and TRBJ2-1, with 12 bases that match TRBD2. V lost 4 bases and J lost 0; bases outside the gene matches: 4. The CDR3 is 17 residues long. Germline CDR1 LGHNA, CDR2 YSLEER. The CDR3 region is CASSLRTSGDSYNEQFF. CDR3 nucleotides: TGCGCCAGCAGCCTTCGGACTAGCGGGGACTCCTACAATGAGCAGTTCTTC.

The rearrangement links TRBV18 to TRBJ2-5; no clear D. The V end lost 0 bases, the J end lost 4 bases, and 9 bases lay between the germline ends. The CDR3 totals 14 residues. CDR1 and CDR2 from the germline V gene are KGHSH and LQKENI. The CDR3 protein is CASSPPPTPETQYF. Here the CDR3 DNA reads TGTGCCAGCTCACCACCACCGACCCCAGAGACCCAGTACTTC.

This chain joins TRBV6-1 and TRBJ2-2; D is unclear. The V end lost 7 bases, the J end lost 8 bases, and 8 bases lay between the germline ends. In germline, CDR1 is MNHNS, CDR2 SASEGT. CDR3 length: 11 residues. The CDR3 loop is CASIWPGELFF. CDR3 nucleotide sequence: TGTGCCAGCATTTGGCCTGGGGAGCTGTTTTTT.

This sequence joins TRBV5-1 and TRBJ2-2, with D maybe TRBD2 (5 bases). Germline CDR1 and CDR2: SGHRS and YFSETQ. V was trimmed by 0 bases and J by 7 bases, leaving 13 bases between them. This CDR3 spans 15 amino acids. CDR3 nucleotides: TGCGCCAGCAGCTTGGATCCGGGATCGGGCGGGGAGCTGTTTTTT. Translation gives CASSLDPGSGGELFF.

The CDR3 DNA sequence: TGTGCTAGTGGTTTGGTACTGTTCGGACTAGCGGGAATGGGTGAGCAGTTCTTC. Protein: CASGLVLFGLAGMGEQFF. This chain joins TRBV12-5 and TRBJ2-1, with 12 bases identical to TRBD2. Per the germline V gene, CDR1 is LGHNT and CDR2 is FRNRAP. CDR3 length equals 18 residues. With 0 bases clipped from V and 9 bases from J, the junction kept 12 bases outside the gene matches. Full variable domain (remainder filled in from reference TRBV12-5 and TRBJ2-1): DARVTQTPRHKVTEMGQEVTMRCQPILGHNTVFWYRQTMMQGLELLAYFRNRAPLDDSGMPKDRFSAEMPDATLATLKIQPSEPRDSAVYFCASGLVLFGLAGMGEQFFGPGTRLTVL.

The gene calls are TRBV6-1 and TRBJ1-5; 7 bases agree with TRBD1. V was pared by 6 bases and J by 0 bases, with 5 bases of the junction left unmatched. The CDR3 is 15 residues long. CDR1 is MNHNS, CDR2 SASEGT, per germline. The CDR3: CASRLQGPSNQPQHF. Here the CDR3 DNA reads TGTGCCAGCAGACTACAGGGGCCTAGCAATCAGCCCCAGCATTTT.

This sequence joins TRBV29-1 and TRBJ1-2, with 11 bases that match TRBD1. This CDR3 has 13 residues. Germline V lookup: CDR1 SQVTM, CDR2 ANQGSEA. V shed 5 bases, J shed 6 bases, and the junction held 5 bases outside the gene matches. The DNA for the CDR3 is TGCAGCGTTAGTCGGACAGGGGGCGATGGCTACACCTTC. Its protein is CSVSRTGGDGYTF. Drawing the rest from reference TRBV29-1 and TRBJ1-2, the complete variable domain is SAVISQKPSRDICQRGTSLTIQCQVDSQVTMMFWYRQQPGQSLTLIATANQGSEATYESGFVIDKFPISRPNLTFSTLTVSNMSPEDSSIYLCSVSRTGGDGYTFGSGTRLTVV.

The chain employs TRBV27 and TRBJ2-7; no reliable D call. The V end lost 0 bases, the J end lost 4 bases, and 7 bases lay between the germline ends. The CDR3 length is 13 residues. Per germline, CDR1 MNHEY and CDR2 SMNVEV (reference sequence). The chain's CDR3 is CASSLSGGYEQYF. The CDR3 DNA reads as TGTGCCAGCAGTTTATCGGGCGGTTACGAGCAGTACTTC.

Notes on this clone: The identical CDR3 is also encoded by other nucleotide sequences in the sample. The CDR3 loop reads CASSRTGGYEQYF. CDR3 DNA sequence: TGTGCCAGTAGCCGGACAGGGGGCTACGAGCAGTACTTC. The chain carries TRBV19 and TRBJ2-7, with TRBD1 identical over 10 bases. V was clipped by 6 bases and J by 3 bases; unmatched bases: 2. The germline V gene has CDR1 LNHDA and CDR2 SQIVND (reference sequence). The CDR3 spans 13 residues.